This T cell receptor beta chain is from a study of early T cells in non-severe SARS-CoV-2 infection. Study details: Whole-blood bulk RNA, unsorted, was sequenced, and chains were unpaired.

J gave up 3 bases and V 5 bases, and 8 bases lay outside the gene matches. The CDR3 is made up of 15 amino acids. The germline gives CDR1 SQVTM, CDR2 ANQGSEA. A single record per CDR3 protein comes from TCRdb applying MiXCR to the 5' RACE reads. The table lists 60,000 to 75,000 distinct CDR3 sequences, more than 8.5% of them singletons. The sequence derives from an adult who was a healthcare worker with PCR-confirmed SARS-CoV-2 infection or an uninfected control (not recorded which). V and J are TRBV29-1 and TRBJ2-1; 9 nucleotides align to TRBD2. The specimen was whole blood, collected at baseline. This CDR3 reads CSVLVSGGIYNEQFF. Written as DNA, the CDR3 is TGCAGCGTTCTGGTAAGCGGGGGGATCTACAATGAGCAGTTCTTC.